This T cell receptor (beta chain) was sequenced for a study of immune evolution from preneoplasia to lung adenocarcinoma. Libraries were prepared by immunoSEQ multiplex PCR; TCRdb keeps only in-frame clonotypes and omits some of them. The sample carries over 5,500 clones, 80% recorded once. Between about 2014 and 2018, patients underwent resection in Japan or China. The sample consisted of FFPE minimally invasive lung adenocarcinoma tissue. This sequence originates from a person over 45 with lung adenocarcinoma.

The CDR3 DNA reads TGTGCCAGCAGCTTATTCGGACAGGTTGCTTCACCCCTCCACTTT. Translated: CASSLFGQVASPLHF. V gene TRBV7-2 combines with J gene TRBJ1-6, with TRBD1 identical over 7 bases. Germline V gene data show CDR1 as SGHTA and CDR2 as FQGNSA. V gave up 2 bases and J gave up 9 bases; unmatched junction bases: 7. The CDR3 is 15 residues long.